Presented here are 24 T cell receptor beta chains from one specimen sequenced in a study of spatial heterogeneity in lung cancer. TCRdb recomputed calls from the 5' RACE reads with MiXCR, one row per CDR3 protein. Found here are tens of thousands of distinct CDR3 sequences, approximately 12% of them singletons; the top ten hold about 41%. Time point specified: sample taken at primary tumor resection. Whole RNA, isolated from tumor, nontumor lung or frozen PBMC, was sequenced without prior sorting. The sample was PBMCs, taken at surgery. The receptors originated from a male donor with early-stage non-small cell lung cancer.

This clonotype turned up a few times. This chain connects TRBV9 to TRBJ2-1; D is unresolved. V was trimmed by 4 bases and J by 5 bases, leaving 4 bases between them. Germline CDR1 SGDLS, CDR2 YYNGEE. The CDR3 totals 11 residues. The CDR3 is CASSTNNEQFF. In DNA, the CDR3 is TGTGCCAGCAGCACGAACAATGAGCAGTTCTTC.

The table lists this clonotype with many counts. This chain uses TRBV7-2 with TRBJ1-2, with D possibly TRBD1 on 6 matching bases. The CDR3 extends over 18 amino acids. The V and J ends lost 5 bases and 2 bases respectively, with 24 bases between them. Per germline, CDR1 SGHTA and CDR2 FQGNSA. The CDR3 here is CASSHTRNLGQGNYGYTF. DNA for the CDR3: TGTGCCAGCAGCCACACCCGGAATTTGGGTCAGGGGAACTATGGCTACACCTTC.

This clonotype was seen only a few times. V usage is TRBV7-9 and J usage is TRBJ1-2; 10 bases are shared with TRBD1. The germline gives CDR1 SEHNR, CDR2 FQNEAQ (reference sequence). The junction had 10 bases not matched to a gene; V was cut back by 5 bases and J by 7 bases. This CDR3 comprises 15 residues. DNA of the CDR3: TGTGCCAGCAGCATCCCCCGGACAGGGGGTTCTGGCTACACCTTC. This encodes CASSIPRTGGSGYTF.

This clonotype was picked up many times. The V gene is TRBV27, the J gene TRBJ1-5; tentatively, D is TRBD1 (6 bases). The germline V gene has CDR1 MNHEY and CDR2 SMNVEV (reference sequence). This CDR3 region has 15 residues. Trimming cost V 8 bases and J 1 base, with 15 bases left between them. CDR3 sequence (DNA): TGTGCCAGCCGGATACAGGGTAAAAGCAATCAGCCCCAGCATTTT. Its translation is CASRIQGKSNQPQHF.

The rearrangement joins TRBV29-1 to TRBJ2-3, with D maybe TRBD2 (6 bases). There are 16 residues in the CDR3. Germline CDR1 and CDR2: SQVTM and ANQGSEA. Trimming removed 6 bases at V and 3 bases at J, with 22 bases between. The CDR3 reads CSVPKRMAGRTDTQYF. DNA of the CDR3: TGCAGCGTCCCAAAGCGGATGGCGGGAAGGACAGATACGCAGTATTTT.

This sequence joins TRBV12-3 or TRBV12-4 and TRBJ1-1; tentative D call: TRBD1 (5 bases). Deletions cut 2 bases from V and 3 bases from J, with 13 bases between. The CDR3 is 15 amino acids. DNA of the CDR3: TGTGCCAGCAGTTTAACCCGGGGCCGGGACACTGAAGCTTTCTTT. Encoded protein: CASSLTRGRDTEAFF.

The CDR3 reads CASSGVGTDTQYF. For the CDR3, the DNA is TGCGCCAGCAGTGGGGTGGGGACAGATACGCAGTATTTT. J is TRBJ2-3 and V is TRBV5-1; D is uncertain. Germline V lookup: CDR1 SGHRS, CDR2 YFSETQ. This CDR3 is built from 13 residues. V was trimmed by 5 bases and J by 3 bases, leaving 10 bases between them.

In this sample, this clonotype turned up a few times. This chain uses TRBV7-9 with TRBJ2-3; a weak D match, TRBD2 (6 bases). The length of the CDR3 is 17 residues. Germline-derived CDR1 and CDR2 are SEHNR and FQNEAQ (reference sequence). Trimming took off 1 base at V and 2 bases at J, with 16 bases between the two ends. CDR3 amino acids: CASSLVPRGTDTDTQYF. In nucleotides, the CDR3 is TGTGCCAGCAGCTTAGTTCCGCGGGGAACGGACACAGATACGCAGTATTTT. The complete variable domain, with remaining parts taken from reference TRBV7-9 and TRBJ2-3, reads DTGVSQNPRHKITKRGQNVTFRCDPISEHNRLYWYRQTLGQGPEFLTYFQNEAQLEKSRLLSDRFSAERPKGSFSTLEIQRTEQGDSAMYLCASSLVPRGTDTDTQYFGPGTRLTVL.

This clonotype was seen ten or more times. The chain recombines TRBV7-2 with TRBJ2-3; perhaps TRBD2 as D (6 bases). The CDR3 contains 11 residues. V was trimmed by 5 bases and J by 9 bases, leaving 9 bases between them. CDR1 is SGHTA, CDR2 FQGNSA, per germline. The CDR3 is CASSNSGTQYF. As DNA, the CDR3 is TGTGCCAGCAGCAATAGCGGAACGCAGTATTTT.

Only a few counts were recorded for this clonotype. V and J are TRBV20-1 and TRBJ1-6; 9 nucleotides align to TRBD1. Germline CDR1 DFQATT, CDR2 SNEGSKA (reference sequence). This CDR3 is 12 amino acids long. The DNA of the CDR3 is TGCTTAGCAGGGACAGGGAATTCACCCCTCCACTTT. Translation: CLAGTGNSPLHF.

This chain connects TRBV5-1 to TRBJ2-1; 8 bases match TRBD1. Germline V gives CDR1 SGHRS, CDR2 YFSETQ. J was trimmed by 12 bases and V by 0 bases; bases with no gene match: 11. This CDR3 region has 15 residues. The CDR3 protein is CASSLATGTTGGQFF. The CDR3 DNA reads TGCGCCAGCAGCTTGGCTACTGGAACAACAGGGGGGCAGTTCTTC.

The rearrangement uses TRBV5-4 and TRBJ2-5; tentative D call: TRBD2 (6 bases). With 4 bases removed from V and 3 bases from J, the gap between germline ends came to 10 bases. From germline, CDR1 is SGHNT and CDR2 YYREEE (reference sequence). CDR3 length: 13 residues. The CDR3 sequence: CASSLSGKETQYF. The DNA of the CDR3 is TGTGCCAGCAGCCTTAGCGGAAAAGAGACCCAGTACTTC.

This chain links TRBV9 with TRBJ2-1; 7 bases align to TRBD2. The ends lost 4 bases at V and 6 bases at J; junction bases unmatched: 7. CDR3 length: 14 amino acids. Germline CDR1 is SGDLS and CDR2 is YYNGEE. The CDR3 DNA reads as TGTGCCAGCAGCCCCGTTGGGGGGGGCAATGAGCAGTTCTTC. It specifies CASSPVGGGNEQFF.

V is TRBV11-2 and J is TRBJ1-4, with D perhaps TRBD1 (6 bases). The CDR3 totals 14 residues. Germline CDR1 and CDR2: SGHAT and FQNNGV. Trimming took 4 bases from V and 11 from J, leaving 17 bases between them. The CDR3 loop reads CASSSDRISDKLFF. For the CDR3, the DNA is TGTGCCAGCAGCTCCGACAGGATAAGTGATAAACTGTTTTTT.

The CDR3 DNA sequence: TGTGCCAGCAGCTTTAGTGCGGGAAGCACAGATACGCAGTATTTT. The encoded protein is CASSFSAGSTDTQYF. The chain has TRBV7-2 and TRBJ2-3, with D maybe TRBD2 (6 bases). Germline V gives CDR1 SGHTA, CDR2 FQGNSA. The CDR3 loop spans 15 amino acids. The germline V and J ends were trimmed by 3 bases and 0 bases, with 10 bases remaining between them.

The J gene is TRBJ1-5, the V gene TRBV7-8, with 8 bases matching TRBD1. From germline, CDR1 is SGHVS and CDR2 FQNEAQ. V lost 0 bases and J lost 6; bases outside the gene matches: 7. This CDR3 contains 16 residues. The CDR3 reads CASSLAVQGGTQPQHF. In nucleotides, the CDR3 is TGTGCCAGCAGCTTAGCGGTACAGGGGGGGACTCAGCCCCAGCATTTT.

This chain links TRBV13 with TRBJ1-2; 7 bases are shared with TRBD1. The CDR3 runs 15 residues. Germline-derived CDR1 and CDR2 are PRHDT and FYEKMQ (reference sequence). Germline trimming cut 3 bases from V and 4 bases from J; bases unmatched to any gene: 8. The chain's CDR3 is CASSFTGEIPYGYTF. The CDR3 DNA reads TGTGCCAGCAGCTTTACAGGGGAGATACCCTATGGCTACACCTTC.

The J gene is TRBJ1-1, the V gene TRBV28; D not resolved. Trimming stripped 5 bases from V and 7 bases from J, with 14 bases between. This CDR3 contains 13 residues. CDR1 MDHEN and CDR2 SYDVKM come from the germline V gene. The CDR3 loop reads CASSIRRAGEAFF. Here the CDR3 DNA reads TGTGCCAGCAGTATCAGGAGGGCTGGTGAAGCTTTCTTT.

The V gene is TRBV6-5, the J gene TRBJ1-2; D is unclear. Per germline, CDR1 MNHEY and CDR2 SVGAGI. Trimming cost V 6 bases and J 0 bases, with 23 bases left between them. The CDR3 is 18 amino acids. This chain's CDR3 is CASRPIDTLTSSNYGYTF. DNA for the CDR3: TGTGCCAGCAGACCCATAGACACCCTAACTAGTTCTAACTATGGCTACACCTTC.

This clonotype appeared a few times. The chain couples TRBV6-2 or TRBV6-3 to TRBJ2-7; no reliable D call. Germline CDR1 MNHEY, CDR2 SVGEGT. The V end was cut by 2 bases, the J end by 6 bases, with 8 bases between. This CDR3 contains 12 residues. CDR3 protein: CASSYPRAEQYF. As DNA, the CDR3 is TGTGCCAGCAGTTACCCCCGCGCCGAGCAGTACTTC.

V usage is TRBV5-1 and J usage is TRBJ1-1; 9 bases are a match to TRBD1. J lost 4 bases, V lost 4 bases, and 20 bases had no gene match. The germline V gene encodes CDR1 SGHRS and CDR2 YFSETQ. This CDR3 spans 19 amino acids. DNA of the CDR3: TGCGCCAGCAGCCCCTTAGGCCCGGCAACAGGGGGCTGGAGCACTGAAGCTTTCTTT. It yields the protein CASSPLGPATGGWSTEAFF.

This chain uses TRBV7-6 with TRBJ1-5, with D maybe TRBD1 (5 bases). V was cut by 1 base and J by 7 bases, with 14 bases left in between. The CDR3 sequence is 15 residues long. CDR1 and CDR2 (germline): SGHVS, FNYEAQ. The CDR3 reads CASSLDKGVKQPQHF. For the CDR3, the DNA is TGTGCCAGCAGCTTAGATAAAGGGGTGAAGCAGCCCCAGCATTTT.

This clonotype was recorded many times. The V gene is TRBV3-1, the J gene TRBJ2-5; tentative D call: TRBD2 (6 bases). The germline V gene has CDR1 LGHDT and CDR2 YNNKEL (reference sequence). The V and J ends lost 3 bases and 5 bases respectively, with 13 bases between them. CDR3 size: 14 residues. CDR3 sequence: CASSQRRGTETQYF. Written as DNA, the CDR3 is TGTGCCAGCAGCCAGCGGCGGGGTACGGAGACCCAGTACTTC.

This clonotype was detected a few times. The chain uses TRBV29-1 and TRBJ2-1, with 7 bases matching TRBD2. This CDR3 is built from 12 residues. Germline V CDR1 and CDR2: SQVTM, ANQGSEA. Losses at the gene ends were 4 bases for V and 9 bases for J; bases not matched to a gene: 6. CDR3 sequence: CSVGRRESEQFF. The DNA for the CDR3 is TGCAGCGTTGGCCGGCGGGAGAGTGAGCAGTTCTTC.